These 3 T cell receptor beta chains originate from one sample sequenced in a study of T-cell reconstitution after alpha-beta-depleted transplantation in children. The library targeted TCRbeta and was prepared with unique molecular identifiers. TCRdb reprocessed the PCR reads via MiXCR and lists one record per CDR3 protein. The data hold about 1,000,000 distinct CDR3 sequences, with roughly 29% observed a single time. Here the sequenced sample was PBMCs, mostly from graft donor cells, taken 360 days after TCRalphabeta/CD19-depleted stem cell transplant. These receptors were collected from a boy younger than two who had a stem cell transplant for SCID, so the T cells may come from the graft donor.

The DNA of the CDR3 is TGTGCCAGCAGTTTATCGGGACTCATACAAGAGACCCAGTACTTC. As protein: CASSLSGLIQETQYF. The rearrangement joins TRBV12-3 or TRBV12-4 to TRBJ2-5; maybe TRBD2 (6 bases). V gave up 2 bases and J gave up 2 bases, with 12 bases separating them. CDR3 size: 15 residues.

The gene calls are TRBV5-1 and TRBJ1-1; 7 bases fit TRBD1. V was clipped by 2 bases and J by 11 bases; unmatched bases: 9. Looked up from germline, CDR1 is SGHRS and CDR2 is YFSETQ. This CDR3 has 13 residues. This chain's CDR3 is CASSFGQAGLAFF. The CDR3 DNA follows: TGCGCCAGCAGCTTCGGACAGGCGGGGTTGGCTTTCTTT.

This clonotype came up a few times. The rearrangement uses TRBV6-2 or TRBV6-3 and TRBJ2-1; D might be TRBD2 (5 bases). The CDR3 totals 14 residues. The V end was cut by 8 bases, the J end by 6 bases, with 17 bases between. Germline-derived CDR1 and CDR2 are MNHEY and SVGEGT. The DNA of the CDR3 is TGTGCCAGCTTCGACTATGGAGTCAGCAATGAGCAGTTCTTC. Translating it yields CASFDYGVSNEQFF.